This T cell receptor (beta chain) was obtained from a study of regulatory dendritic cells for organ transplantation. Study findings and constraints: Alloreactive memory CD8+ T cell pools varied considerably between individuals.

Sorted subsets were CFSE-labeled and cultured approximately 5 days with allogeneic dendritic cells. CD4+ or CD8+ T cells were sorted as naive CD45RA+ or memory CD45RO+. Profiling relied on immunoSEQ multiplex PCR, and the TCRdb table lists in-frame clones only, not all of them. Counted here are about 12,000 clones, more than 70% occurring once; the ten biggest clones make up about 1.1%. This clone occurred once. Its antigen remains unidentified. The TCR was taken from a human donor in good health. The source material was naive CD8+ T cells from blood cultured with regulatory dendritic cells. The sample's subset: CD45RA+ naive T cells.

CDR3 loop: CASSLAGTVPYNEQFF. CDR3 nucleotide sequence: TGTGCCAGCAGCTTAGCCGGGACAGTCCCCTACAATGAGCAGTTCTTC. This rearrangement joins TRBV7-2 to TRBJ2-1, with 7 bases matching TRBD1. The CDR3 is 16 residues long. Looked up from germline, CDR1 is SGHTA and CDR2 is FQGNSA. The V and J ends lost 0 bases and 2 bases, in that order; junction bases with no gene match: 4.